Listed below are T cell receptor beta chains from one sample, sequenced in a study of T cell repertoires in cytomegalovirus infection. TCRdb called the reads again in MiXCR, with one record for every CDR3 protein. Here the sample spans fewer than 900,000 distinct CDR3 sequences, about 28% being singletons. Their target antigens are unknown. This material consisted of cultured CD8+ T cells from PBMCs, taken from culture after CMV antigen stimulation. The receptors stem from a human donor in good health (CMV status not recorded). Some clones in this sample may be carry-over from other donors' samples. The CDR3 runs from the conserved cysteine through the conserved F or W. Each record gives: D gene, J gene, V gene, clone size, CDR3 protein, CDR3 DNA. The D gene is left open where the match is weak. Expanded clones are given a class, and other clones once, few, many or no size at all.

D: TRBD2
J: TRBJ2-3
V: TRBV7-6
size: many
CDR3: CASSLSVLAGDTQYF
DNA: TGTGCCAGCAGCTTAAGTGTTCTAGCGGGGGATACGCAGTATTTT

D: .
J: TRBJ1-5
V: TRBV19
size: .
CDR3: CASSISQGGGNQPQHF
DNA: TGTGCCAGTAGTATAAGTCAGGGTGGTGGCAATCAGCCCCAGCATTTT

D: .
J: TRBJ2-5
V: TRBV19
size: .
CDR3: CASSYGAVETQYF
DNA: TGTGCCAGCAGTTACGGGGCTGTAGAGACCCAGTACTTC

D: .
J: TRBJ2-1
V: TRBV19
size: .
CDR3: CASSIDGEGWNEQFF
DNA: TGTGCCAGTAGTATAGATGGAGAGGGCTGGAATGAGCAGTTCTTC

D: .
J: TRBJ1-1
V: TRBV2
size: .
CDR3: CASGGDGLNTEAFF
DNA: TGTGCCAGCGGGGGGGACGGATTGAACACTGAAGCTTTCTTT

D: .
J: TRBJ2-1
V: TRBV19
size: .
CDR3: CASGGGGDYNEQFF
DNA: TGTGCCAGTGGGGGGGGCGGGGACTACAATGAGCAGTTCTTC

D: .
J: TRBJ1-5
V: TRBV4-1
size: .
CDR3: CASSQDLTGSQPQHF
DNA: TGCGCCAGCAGCCAAGATCTGACAGGCAGTCAGCCCCAGCATTTT

D: .
J: TRBJ2-7
V: TRBV10-3
size: .
CDR3: CAIRSGSYEQYF
DNA: TGTGCCATCAGAAGTGGCTCCTACGAGCAGTACTTC

D: .
J: TRBJ2-2
V: TRBV7-6
size: few
CDR3: CASSFTGYYTNTGELFF
DNA: TGTGCCAGCAGCTTTACAGGCTACTACACGAACACCGGGGAGCTGTTTTTT

D: .
J: TRBJ1-5
V: TRBV9
size: .
CDR3: CASSGGASNQPQHF
DNA: TGTGCCAGCAGCGGGGGGGCTAGCAATCAGCCCCAGCATTTT

D: .
J: TRBJ1-2
V: TRBV13
size: .
CDR3: CASSPRENYGYTF
DNA: TGTGCCAGCAGCCCCAGGGAAAACTATGGCTACACCTTC

D: .
J: TRBJ2-2
V: TRBV6-5
size: few
CDR3: CASRIGVHKGTGELFF
DNA: TGTGCCAGCAGGATCGGGGTTCACAAAGGGACCGGGGAGCTGTTTTTT

D: TRBD1
J: TRBJ1-4
V: TRBV6-6
size: few
CDR3: CASTLRRQGNEKLFF
DNA: TGTGCCAGCACCTTACGCCGACAGGGTAATGAAAAACTGTTTTTT

D: TRBD1
J: TRBJ2-2
V: TRBV6-4
size: .
CDR3: CASNDPTGQFGLSGELFF
DNA: TGTGCCAGCAATGACCCCACGGGACAGTTCGGTTTATCCGGGGAGCTGTTTTTT

D: .
J: TRBJ2-7
V: TRBV6-5
size: few
CDR3: CASSYSRDTRSYEQYF
DNA: TGTGCCAGCAGTTACTCGAGAGACACAAGATCCTACGAGCAGTACTTC

D: TRBD2
J: TRBJ2-1
V: TRBV20-1
size: .
CDR3: CSARVPSGADNEQFF
DNA: TGCAGTGCTAGAGTCCCTAGCGGGGCCGACAATGAGCAGTTCTTC

D: .
J: TRBJ1-1
V: TRBV7-2
size: few
CDR3: CASSPLNLYAHNTEAFF
DNA: TGTGCCAGCAGCCCGCTAAATCTCTACGCCCATAACACTGAAGCTTTCTTT

D: .
J: TRBJ2-5
V: TRBV5-1
size: .
CDR3: CASSLALAGETQYF
DNA: TGCGCCAGCAGCTTGGCCTTGGCGGGGGAGACCCAGTACTTC

D: .
J: TRBJ1-1
V: TRBV19
size: once
CDR3: CASGPPGANTEAFF
DNA: TGTGCCAGTGGTCCCCCAGGGGCGAACACTGAAGCTTTCTTT

D: TRBD2
J: TRBJ2-5
V: TRBV13
size: few
CDR3: CASSLLLAGHLETQYF
DNA: TGTGCCAGCAGCTTATTACTAGCGGGCCACTTGGAGACCCAGTACTTC

D: .
J: TRBJ2-7
V: TRBV7-9
size: .
CDR3: CASSPQQNEQYF
DNA: TGTGCCAGCAGCCCGCAACAAAACGAGCAGTACTTC

D: .
J: TRBJ1-2
V: TRBV6-5
size: .
CDR3: CASSYAPGINYGYTF
DNA: TGTGCCAGCAGTTACGCGCCAGGGATTAACTATGGCTACACCTTC

D: TRBD2
J: TRBJ2-7
V: TRBV14
size: few
CDR3: CASSLVAGGFTYEQYF
DNA: TGTGCCAGCAGTCTAGTAGCGGGGGGGTTCACCTACGAGCAGTACTTC

D: .
J: TRBJ2-1
V: TRBV12-3/TRBV12-4
size: few
CDR3: CASSPFEGRSSYNEQFF
DNA: TGTGCCAGCAGTCCCTTTGAGGGCAGGAGCTCCTACAATGAGCAGTTCTTC

D: .
J: TRBJ1-6
V: TRBV7-2
size: .
CDR3: CASSLEPYNSPLHF
DNA: TGTGCCAGCAGCTTAGAACCCTATAATTCACCCCTCCACTTT

D: TRBD1
J: TRBJ1-2
V: TRBV27
size: .
CDR3: CASSWTGTYGYTF
DNA: TGTGCCAGCAGTTGGACAGGGACCTATGGCTACACCTTC

D: .
J: TRBJ2-1
V: TRBV7-2
size: many
CDR3: CASSARIGSLTEQFF
DNA: TGTGCCAGCAGCGCACGGATCGGGTCACTTACTGAGCAGTTCTTC

D: TRBD1
J: TRBJ2-1
V: TRBV7-9
size: few
CDR3: CASSPRTGGYNEQFF
DNA: TGTGCCAGCAGCCCACGGACAGGGGGATACAATGAGCAGTTCTTC

D: TRBD1
J: TRBJ2-5
V: TRBV12-3/TRBV12-4
size: many
CDR3: CASSPTGRETQYF
DNA: TGTGCCAGCAGTCCGACAGGGCGGGAGACCCAGTACTTC

D: .
J: TRBJ2-1
V: TRBV7-6
size: many
CDR3: CASSLGQGGGLNNEQFF
DNA: TGTGCCAGCAGCCTCGGACAGGGCGGGGGGTTAAACAATGAGCAGTTCTTC

D: TRBD1
J: TRBJ1-1
V: TRBV7-9
size: .
CDR3: CASSKTGKNTEAFF
DNA: TGTGCCAGCAGCAAGACAGGGAAGAACACTGAAGCTTTCTTT

D: .
J: TRBJ2-2
V: TRBV7-8
size: many
CDR3: CASTSVGELFF
DNA: TGTGCCAGCACCTCCGTCGGGGAGCTGTTTTTT

D: TRBD2
J: TRBJ2-3
V: TRBV12-3/TRBV12-4
size: .
CDR3: CASSFYLSGGRATDTQYF
DNA: TGTGCCAGCAGTTTTTACCTTTCCGGGGGGAGGGCCACAGATACGCAGTATTTT

D: .
J: TRBJ2-7
V: TRBV15
size: .
CDR3: CATRARWLNEQYF
DNA: TGTGCCACCAGGGCCCGGTGGTTGAACGAGCAGTACTTC

D: .
J: TRBJ1-1
V: TRBV20-1
size: few
CDR3: CSAKMQGRETEAFF
DNA: TGCAGTGCCAAGATGCAGGGCCGAGAAACTGAAGCTTTCTTT

D: TRBD1
J: TRBJ1-2
V: TRBV9
size: .
CDR3: CASSVDPKHPGQAF
DNA: TGTGCCAGCAGCGTAGACCCGAAACACCCTGGACAGGCCTTC

D: .
J: TRBJ1-6
V: TRBV5-6
size: few
CDR3: CASSLVGQRLDSPLHF
DNA: TGTGCCAGCAGCTTGGTCGGACAGAGATTAGATTCACCCCTCCACTTT

D: .
J: TRBJ2-5
V: TRBV12-3/TRBV12-4
size: many
CDR3: CASSHSGTQYF
DNA: TGTGCCAGCAGCCACTCGGGGACCCAGTACTTC

D: .
J: TRBJ2-1
V: TRBV7-6
size: few
CDR3: CASSPLAGGTGGMDEQFF
DNA: TGTGCCAGCAGCCCCCTAGCGGGAGGGACAGGGGGCATGGATGAGCAGTTCTTC

D: TRBD1
J: TRBJ1-2
V: TRBV6-1
size: .
CDR3: CASSFGTGWNGYTF
DNA: TGTGCCAGCAGTTTCGGGACAGGGTGGAATGGCTACACCTTC

D: .
J: TRBJ2-1
V: TRBV5-4
size: .
CDR3: CASTLTPRDEQFF
DNA: TGTGCCAGCACCTTGACCCCCCGTGATGAGCAGTTCTTC

D: TRBD1
J: TRBJ2-1
V: TRBV11-3
size: few
CDR3: CASSPRLGQERFF
DNA: TGTGCCAGCAGCCCCCGACTGGGACAGGAAAGGTTCTTC

D: TRBD2
J: TRBJ2-5
V: TRBV7-2
size: many
CDR3: CASSAGLPYQETQYF
DNA: TGTGCCAGCAGCGCGGGACTACCCTACCAAGAGACCCAGTACTTC

D: .
J: TRBJ1-2
V: TRBV9
size: once
CDR3: CASSAPLDKPNYGYTF
DNA: TGTGCCAGCAGCGCGCCTCTAGACAAGCCCAACTATGGCTACACCTTC

D: .
J: TRBJ1-1
V: TRBV27
size: few
CDR3: CASSLITGNLANTEAFF
DNA: TGTGCCAGCAGTTTAATTACAGGGAATCTGGCGAACACTGAAGCTTTCTTT

D: .
J: TRBJ2-3
V: TRBV20-1
size: .
CDR3: CSATKTGADTQYF
DNA: TGCAGTGCTACTAAAACTGGGGCGGATACGCAGTATTTT

D: TRBD1
J: TRBJ1-2
V: TRBV5-6
size: .
CDR3: CASSSDRVNGYTF
DNA: TGTGCCAGCAGCTCTGACAGGGTAAATGGCTACACCTTC

D: .
J: TRBJ1-5
V: TRBV7-8
size: many
CDR3: CASSGGGYSNQPQHF
DNA: TGTGCCAGCAGCGGAGGGGGGTATAGCAATCAGCCCCAGCATTTT

D: .
J: TRBJ2-1
V: TRBV12-3/TRBV12-4
size: .
CDR3: CASTFGTYEQFF
DNA: TGTGCCAGCACCTTTGGGACCTATGAGCAGTTCTTC

D: TRBD1
J: TRBJ1-1
V: TRBV19
size: few
CDR3: CASSIPSGQGTEAFF
DNA: TGTGCCAGTAGTATACCCTCGGGACAGGGCACTGAAGCTTTCTTT

D: .
J: TRBJ2-5
V: TRBV7-2
size: many
CDR3: CASSFKAWETQYF
DNA: TGTGCCAGCAGCTTTAAAGCCTGGGAGACCCAGTACTTC

D: .
J: TRBJ1-2
V: TRBV20-1
size: .
CDR3: CSASKFGQPGGYGYTF
DNA: TGCAGTGCTAGCAAATTCGGACAGCCTGGGGGGTATGGCTACACCTTC